The source of this T cell receptor beta chain is a study of T cell responses to AZD1222 COVID-19 vaccine. Sequencing was performed with immunoSEQ multiplex PCR; in TCRdb, only in-frame clones are kept and a portion is missing. This table has around 170,000 clones, approximately 90% appearing once. This CDR3 comprises 15 residues. Trimming left V 5 bases short and J 0 bases short, with 13 bases between. Germline values: CDR1 LNHDA, CDR2 SQIVND (reference sequence). This TCR was recovered from an adult in good health. Specimen: peripheral blood, collected on day 0 of AZD1222 vaccination. The J gene is TRBJ1-2, the V gene TRBV19; D is undetermined. The CDR3 is CASSEGTGANYGYTF. The CDR3 DNA sequence: TGTGCCAGTAGTGAAGGCACGGGAGCTAACTATGGCTACACCTTC.